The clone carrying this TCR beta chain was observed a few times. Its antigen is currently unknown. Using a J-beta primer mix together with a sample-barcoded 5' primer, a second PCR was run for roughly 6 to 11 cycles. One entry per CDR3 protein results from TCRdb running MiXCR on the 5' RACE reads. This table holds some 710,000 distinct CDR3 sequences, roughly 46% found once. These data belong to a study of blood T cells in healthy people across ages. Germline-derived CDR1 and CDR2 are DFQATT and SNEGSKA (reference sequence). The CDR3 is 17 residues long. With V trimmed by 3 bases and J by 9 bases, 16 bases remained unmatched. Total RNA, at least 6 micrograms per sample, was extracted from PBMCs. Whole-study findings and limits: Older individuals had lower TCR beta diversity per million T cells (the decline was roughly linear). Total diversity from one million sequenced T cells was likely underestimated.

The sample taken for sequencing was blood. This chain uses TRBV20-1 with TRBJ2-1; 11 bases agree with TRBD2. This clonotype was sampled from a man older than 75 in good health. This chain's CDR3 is CSASPRGGLAEFGEQFF. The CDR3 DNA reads TGCAGTGCTAGCCCTAGGGGGGGACTAGCGGAATTCGGTGAGCAGTTCTTC.